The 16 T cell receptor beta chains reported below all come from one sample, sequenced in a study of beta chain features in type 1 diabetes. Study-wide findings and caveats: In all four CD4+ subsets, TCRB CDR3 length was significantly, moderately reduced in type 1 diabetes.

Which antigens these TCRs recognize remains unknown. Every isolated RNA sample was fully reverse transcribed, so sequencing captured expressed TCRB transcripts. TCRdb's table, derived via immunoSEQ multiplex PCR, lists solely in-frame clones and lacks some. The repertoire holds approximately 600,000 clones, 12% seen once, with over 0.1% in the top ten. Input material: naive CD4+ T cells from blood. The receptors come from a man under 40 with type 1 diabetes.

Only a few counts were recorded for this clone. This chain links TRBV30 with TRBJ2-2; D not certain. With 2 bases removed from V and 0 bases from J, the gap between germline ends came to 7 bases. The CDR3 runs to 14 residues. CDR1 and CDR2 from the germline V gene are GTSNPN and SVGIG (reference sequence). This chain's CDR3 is CAWSRPPNTGELFF. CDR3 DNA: TGTGCCTGGAGTCGGCCCCCGAACACCGGGGAGCTGTTTTTT.

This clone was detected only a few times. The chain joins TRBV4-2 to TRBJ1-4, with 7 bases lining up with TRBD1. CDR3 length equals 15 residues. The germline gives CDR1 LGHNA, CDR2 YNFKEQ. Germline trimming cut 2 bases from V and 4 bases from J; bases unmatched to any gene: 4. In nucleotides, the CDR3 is TGTGCCAGCAGCCAACGAGGACAGGTTAATGAAAAACTGTTTTTT. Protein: CASSQRGQVNEKLFF.

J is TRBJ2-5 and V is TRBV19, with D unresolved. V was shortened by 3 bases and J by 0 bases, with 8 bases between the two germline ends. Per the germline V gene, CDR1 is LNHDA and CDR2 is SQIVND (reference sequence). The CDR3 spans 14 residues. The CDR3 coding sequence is TGTGCCAGTAGTATTAGAGCAAACCAAGAGACCCAGTACTTC. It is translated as CASSIRANQETQYF.

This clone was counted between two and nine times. The CDR3 protein is CASSLAPAMGGTDTQYF. Here the CDR3 DNA reads TGTGCCAGCAGCTTAGCCCCAGCCATGGGAGGGACAGATACGCAGTATTTT. The chain carries TRBV7-2 and TRBJ2-3, with 7 bases identical to TRBD2. With 0 bases clipped from V and 3 bases from J, the junction kept 9 bases outside the gene matches. The germline gives CDR1 SGHTA, CDR2 FQGNSA. There are 17 residues in the CDR3.

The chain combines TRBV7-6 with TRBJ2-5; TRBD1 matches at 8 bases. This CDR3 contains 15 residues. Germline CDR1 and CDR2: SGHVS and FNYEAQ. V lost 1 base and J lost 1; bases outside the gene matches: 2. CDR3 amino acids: CASSLGQGIQETQYF. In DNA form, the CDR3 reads TGTGCCAGCAGCTTAGGACAGGGGATCCAAGAGACCCAGTACTTC.

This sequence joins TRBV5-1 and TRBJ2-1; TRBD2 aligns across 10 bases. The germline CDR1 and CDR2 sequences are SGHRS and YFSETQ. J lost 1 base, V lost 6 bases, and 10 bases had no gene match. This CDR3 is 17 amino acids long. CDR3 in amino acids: CASTSWEGLASYNEQFF. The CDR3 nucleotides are TGCGCCAGCACCTCTTGGGAGGGACTAGCGTCCTACAATGAGCAGTTCTTC.

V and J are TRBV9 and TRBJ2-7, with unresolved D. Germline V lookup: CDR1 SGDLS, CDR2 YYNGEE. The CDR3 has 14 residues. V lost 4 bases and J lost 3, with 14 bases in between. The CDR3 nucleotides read TGTGCCAGCAGCCCTCGCGACATCCGCTACGAGCAGTACTTC. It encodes CASSPRDIRYEQYF.

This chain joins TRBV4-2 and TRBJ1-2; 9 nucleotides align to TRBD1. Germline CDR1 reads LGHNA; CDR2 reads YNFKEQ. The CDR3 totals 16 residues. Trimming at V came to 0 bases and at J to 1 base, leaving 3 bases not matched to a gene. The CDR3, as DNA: TGTGCCAGCAGCCAAGACCGGGACAGGGATAACTATGGCTACACCTTC. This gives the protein CASSQDRDRDNYGYTF.

This CDR3 is CASMAADTQYF. DNA for the CDR3: TGTGCCAGTATGGCCGCGGATACGCAGTATTTT. The chain couples TRBV19 to TRBJ2-3; D uncertain. Trimming cost V 7 bases and J 6 bases, with 8 bases left between them. Germline V gene sequence: CDR1 LNHDA, CDR2 SQIVND (reference sequence). The CDR3 length is 11 residues.

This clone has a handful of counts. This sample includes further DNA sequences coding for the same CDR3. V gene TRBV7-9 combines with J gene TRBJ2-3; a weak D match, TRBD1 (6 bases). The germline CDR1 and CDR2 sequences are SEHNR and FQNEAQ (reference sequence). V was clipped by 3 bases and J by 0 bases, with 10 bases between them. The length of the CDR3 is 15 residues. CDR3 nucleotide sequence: TGTGCCAGCAGCTTCAGGGGAGCTAGCACAGATACGCAGTATTTT. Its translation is CASSFRGASTDTQYF.

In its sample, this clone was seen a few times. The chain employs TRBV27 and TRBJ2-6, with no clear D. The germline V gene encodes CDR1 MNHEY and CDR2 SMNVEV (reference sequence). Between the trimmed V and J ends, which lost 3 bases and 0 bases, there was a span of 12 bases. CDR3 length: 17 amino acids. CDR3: CASSFGRIFSGANVLTF. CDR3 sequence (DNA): TGTGCCAGCAGTTTCGGCAGGATCTTCTCTGGGGCCAACGTCCTGACTTTC.

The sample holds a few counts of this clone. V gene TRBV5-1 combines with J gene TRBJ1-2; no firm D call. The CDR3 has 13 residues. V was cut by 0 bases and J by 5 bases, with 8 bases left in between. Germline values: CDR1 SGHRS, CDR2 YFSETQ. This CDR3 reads CASSLETPYGYTF. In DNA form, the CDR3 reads TGCGCCAGCAGCTTGGAAACCCCTTATGGCTACACCTTC.

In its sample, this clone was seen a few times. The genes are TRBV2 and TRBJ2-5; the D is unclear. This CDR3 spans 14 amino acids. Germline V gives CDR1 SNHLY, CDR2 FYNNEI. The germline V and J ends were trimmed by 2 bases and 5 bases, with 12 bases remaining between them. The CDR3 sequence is CASSELPLGETQYF. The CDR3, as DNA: TGTGCCAGCAGTGAACTGCCCCTGGGGGAGACCCAGTACTTC.

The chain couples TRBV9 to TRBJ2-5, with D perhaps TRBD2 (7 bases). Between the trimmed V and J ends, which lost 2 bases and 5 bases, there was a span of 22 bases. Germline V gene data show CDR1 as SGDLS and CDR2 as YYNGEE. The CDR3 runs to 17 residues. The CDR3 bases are TGTGCCAGCAGCGTCCAGGGGCGGGGGCGCTTGAGTGAGACCCAGTACTTC. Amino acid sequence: CASSVQGRGRLSETQYF.

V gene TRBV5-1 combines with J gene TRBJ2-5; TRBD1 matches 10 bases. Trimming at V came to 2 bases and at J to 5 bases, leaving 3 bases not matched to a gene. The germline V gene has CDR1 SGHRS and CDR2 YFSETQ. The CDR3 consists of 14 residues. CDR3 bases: TGCGCCAGCAGCTTCGGGACAGGGGTGGAGACCCAGTACTTC. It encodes CASSFGTGVETQYF.

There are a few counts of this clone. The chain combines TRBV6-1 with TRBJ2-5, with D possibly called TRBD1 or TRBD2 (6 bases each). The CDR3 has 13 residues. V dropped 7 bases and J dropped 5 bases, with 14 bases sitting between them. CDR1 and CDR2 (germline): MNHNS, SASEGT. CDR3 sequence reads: CASKKGGRETQYF. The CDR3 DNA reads TGTGCCAGCAAGAAGGGGGGCCGGGAGACCCAGTACTTC.